The 20 T cell receptor beta chains listed next were all sequenced from one sample in a study of cytomegalovirus exposure and HLA in healthy donors. Amplification used 60 Vbeta primers and 13 Jbeta primers. Assay: immunoSEQ multiplex PCR; the TCRdb copy retains only in-frame clones and omits some. The sample lists around 180,000 clones, about 85% occurring once. Material: PBMCs. The receptor source for this set is a woman between 45 and 65 years old in good health and CMV-seronegative.

This clone was found a few times. This chain uses TRBV11-2 with TRBJ2-3, with TRBD1 as a possible D gene (6 bases). In germline, CDR1 is SGHAT, CDR2 FQNNGV. This CDR3 spans 14 amino acids. Trimming removed 6 bases at V and 2 bases at J, with 12 bases between. DNA for the CDR3: TGTGCCAGCAGGTTACAGGGATCCACAGATACGCAGTATTTT. The encoded protein is CASRLQGSTDTQYF. Full variable domain (remainder filled in from reference TRBV11-2 and TRBJ2-3): EAGVAQSPRYKIIEKRQSVAFWCNPISGHATLYWYQQILGQGPKLLIQFQNNGVVDDSQLPKDRFSAERLKGVDSTLKIQPAKLEDSAVYLCASRLQGSTDTQYFGPGTRLTVL.

The V and J genes are TRBV7-6 and TRBJ2-5; 16 positions agree with TRBD2. Trimming took 5 bases from V and 6 from J; bases not matched to a gene: 12. CDR1 is SGHVS and CDR2 is FNYEAQ in the germline V gene. CDR3 length: 18 residues. In DNA, the CDR3 is TGTGCCAGCAGCCCGGGACTAGCGGGGGGGCAAGGTGGACAGACCCAGTACTTC. Amino acid sequence: CASSPGLAGGQGGQTQYF.

The rearrangement joins TRBV29-1 to TRBJ2-5, with unresolved D. Germline CDR1 and CDR2: SQVTM and ANQGSEA. V was pared by 0 bases and J by 10 bases, with 12 bases between. The CDR3 runs 12 residues. CDR3 amino acids: CSVEDPPTGQYF. CDR3 in DNA: TGCAGCGTTGAAGATCCACCCACGGGCCAGTACTTC.

The chain has TRBV28 and TRBJ2-7; D may be TRBD1 (5 bases). Germline V gene lookup returns CDR1 MDHEN and CDR2 SYDVKM. Trimming stripped 8 bases from V and 0 bases from J, with 14 bases between. The CDR3 length is 14 residues. This chain's CDR3 is CASGEDIPSYEQYF. CDR3 bases: TGTGCCAGCGGTGAGGACATACCCTCCTACGAGCAGTACTTC.

V is TRBV14 and J is TRBJ2-1; D unresolved. There are 13 residues in the CDR3. Germline CDR1 and CDR2: SGHDN and FVKESK. V was cut by 5 bases and J by 4 bases, with 9 bases left in between. CDR3 sequence (DNA): TGTGCCAGCAGCTTGGCCCTTTACAATGAGCAGTTCTTC. Translated: CASSLALYNEQFF.

This clone occurred once. The chain employs TRBV11-2 and TRBJ2-7; possibly TRBD2 for D (5 bases). Trimming stripped 1 base from V and 3 bases from J, with 16 bases between. The length of the CDR3 is 16 residues. Looked up from germline, CDR1 is SGHAT and CDR2 is FQNNGV. CDR3 sequence (DNA): TGTGCCAGCAGCTTAGGGGAGAGGGCTGGGGTCTACGAGCAGTACTTC. Protein: CASSLGERAGVYEQYF.

J is TRBJ2-2 and V is TRBV27; 11 bases fit TRBD2. CDR1 is MNHEY, CDR2 SMNVEV, per germline (reference sequence). Trimming removed 4 bases from V and 5 bases from J; junction bases left unmatched: 9. The CDR3 consists of 17 residues. CDR3 in amino acids: CASSSPLAGVGTGELFF. In DNA form, the CDR3 reads TGTGCCAGCAGTTCCCCACTAGCGGGAGTTGGGACCGGGGAGCTGTTTTTT.

The gene calls are TRBV25-1 and TRBJ1-1; weak D call: TRBD1 (5 bases). In germline, CDR1 is MGHDK, CDR2 SYGVNS. Between the trimmed V and J ends, which lost 4 bases and 10 bases, there was a span of 16 bases. The CDR3 has 13 amino acids. In nucleotides, the CDR3 is TGTGCCAGCAGTGTGTGGCAGCTTCAGGGAGCTTTCTTT. This translates into CASSVWQLQGAFF.

The chain has TRBV18 and TRBJ2-7; 8 positions agree with TRBD1. V lost 4 bases, J lost 5 bases, and 7 bases stayed unmatched. Germline V gene data show CDR1 as KGHSH and CDR2 as LQKENI. The CDR3 covers 14 residues. CDR3 bases: TGTGCCAGCTCACTCCGACAGGGGATGGACGAGCAGTACTTC. Encoded protein: CASSLRQGMDEQYF. The full variable domain, in which reference TRBV18 and TRBJ2-7 provide the parts outside the CDR3, is NAGVMQNPRHLVRRRGQEARLRCSPMKGHSHVYWYRQLPEEGLKFMVYLQKENIIDESGMPKERFSAEFPKEGPSILRIQQVVRGDSAAYFCASSLRQGMDEQYFGPGTRLTVT.

This chain connects TRBV19 to TRBJ2-7; possible D gene TRBD1, 5 bases. Looked up from germline, CDR1 is LNHDA and CDR2 is SQIVND (reference sequence). The V end was cut by 5 bases, the J end by 3 bases, with 17 bases between. The CDR3 loop spans 15 amino acids. The CDR3 sequence: CASSVGELGLYEQYF. The CDR3, as DNA: TGTGCCAGTAGTGTTGGCGAATTGGGGCTCTACGAGCAGTACTTC.

This chain links TRBV7-3 with TRBJ2-7, with TRBD2 identical over 12 bases. The ends lost 4 bases at V and 4 bases at J; junction bases unmatched: 2. In germline, CDR1 is SGHTA, CDR2 FQGTGA. This CDR3 contains 14 residues. CDR3 in amino acids: CASSSTSGSYEQYF. The CDR3 coding sequence is TGTGCCAGCAGCTCGACTAGCGGGAGTTACGAGCAGTACTTC.

A few counts support this clone. The V and J genes are TRBV4-3 and TRBJ2-2; D is possibly TRBD2 (7 bases). V dropped 1 base and J dropped 4 bases, with 19 bases sitting between them. The CDR3 sequence is 18 residues long. The germline V gene encodes CDR1 LGHNA and CDR2 YSLEER. CDR3 nucleotide sequence: TGCGCCAGCAGCCAAGGGGGAAGTGCGGGGGCCCTCACCGGGGAGCTGTTTTTT. Translation gives CASSQGGSAGALTGELFF.

The rearrangement joins TRBV5-4 to TRBJ1-1, with D possibly TRBD1 on 5 matching bases. The germline CDR1 and CDR2 sequences are SGHNT and YYREEE (reference sequence). The CDR3 extends over 13 amino acids. V lost 4 bases, J lost 6 bases, and 13 bases lay in between. CDR3 protein: CASSGGLLAEAFF. CDR3 nucleotides: TGTGCCAGCAGCGGGGGACTCTTGGCTGAAGCTTTCTTT.

This clone has a handful of counts. This chain uses TRBV28 with TRBJ1-2; D gene unclear. The CDR3 covers 13 residues. Germline assignment: CDR1 MDHEN and CDR2 SYDVKM. Between the trimmed V and J ends, which lost 1 base and 8 bases, there was a span of 11 bases. CDR3 region: CASSLLQIEGYTF. CDR3 in DNA: TGTGCCAGCAGTTTATTACAGATCGAAGGCTACACCTTC.

The chain is built from TRBV29-1 and TRBJ1-1; possibly TRBD1 for D (5 bases). The CDR3 loop spans 13 amino acids. Trimming shortened V by 6 bases and J by 4 bases, and 15 bases separated the two germline ends. CDR1 is SQVTM, CDR2 ANQGSEA, per germline. CDR3 nucleotide sequence: TGCAGCGTCACCCGGGACTCTTCCACTGAAGCTTTCTTT. It specifies CSVTRDSSTEAFF.

The V and J genes are TRBV9 and TRBJ2-2; 9 bases fit TRBD2. Germline values: CDR1 SGDLS, CDR2 YYNGEE. The CDR3 has 16 residues. The V segment lost 3 bases and the J segment 6 bases; nucleotides outside the gene matches: 9. The CDR3 region has the DNA TGTGCCAGCAGCGCGCTTGGGACTAGCTGGGCCGGGGAGCTGTTTTTT. Residues: CASSALGTSWAGELFF.

The V gene is TRBV28, the J gene TRBJ2-1; 8 bases fit TRBD2. Germline assignment: CDR1 MDHEN and CDR2 SYDVKM. The CDR3 is 15 amino acids. V lost 3 bases to trimming and J lost 6 bases; unmatched junction nucleotides: 7. The CDR3: CASSFGLAVANEQFF. The DNA of the CDR3 is TGTGCCAGCAGTTTCGGACTAGCCGTGGCCAATGAGCAGTTCTTC.

The chain employs TRBV18 and TRBJ2-6, with D perhaps TRBD1 (6 bases). Germline V gene lookup returns CDR1 KGHSH and CDR2 LQKENI. Trimming took off 5 bases at V and 1 base at J, with 9 bases between the two ends. The CDR3 loop spans 15 amino acids. This CDR3 reads CASSTRGSGANVLTF. In nucleotides, the CDR3 is TGTGCCAGCTCAACAAGGGGGTCTGGGGCCAACGTCCTGACTTTC.

This clone has more than one count but fewer than ten. This chain joins TRBV5-6 and TRBJ1-3, with no clear D. Germline assignment: CDR1 SGHDT and CDR2 YYEEEE. This CDR3 is built from 13 residues. The germline V and J ends were trimmed by 1 base and 0 bases, with 2 bases remaining between them. The DNA for the CDR3 is TGTGCCAGCAGCTTGTACTCTGGAAACACCATATATTTT. It yields the protein CASSLYSGNTIYF.

This chain connects TRBV19 to TRBJ1-5; maybe TRBD1 (5 bases). The ends were cut back, 7 bases at V and 7 bases at J, with 14 bases in the middle. Germline V gene data show CDR1 as LNHDA and CDR2 as SQIVND (reference sequence). The CDR3 contains 13 residues. The CDR3 region is CASIPRDRQPQHF. As DNA, the CDR3 is TGTGCCAGTATCCCCAGGGATCGACAGCCCCAGCATTTT.